This T cell receptor beta chain was captured by sequencing in a study of T cell responses to AZD1222 COVID-19 vaccine. The CDR3 spans 12 residues. Germline V CDR1 and CDR2: SGHDN, FVKESK. With 8 bases removed from V and 2 bases from J, the gap between germline ends came to 9 bases. The protocol was immunoSEQ multiplex PCR, while the TCRdb copy is restricted to in-frame clones and leaves out a portion. The sample lists 110,000 to 150,000 clones, roughly 93% occurring once. This clone was picked up one time. What it binds is not known. Notes on the study in general: Close to half of all spike-specific TCRs reportedly target regions of the variants that are unmutated.

V is TRBV14 and J is TRBJ1-2; D perhaps matches TRBD1 (6 bases). Sequencing used peripheral blood, obtained on day 0 of MenACWY control vaccination. This clonotype was obtained from an adult in good health. The CDR3 region has the DNA TGTGCCAGCGAGGGGGGGAACTATGGCTACACCTTC. Translated, it gives CASEGGNYGYTF.